These 7 T cell receptor beta chains were sequenced from one sample in a study of OX40 agonist ivuxolimab in advanced cancers. The table came from immunoSEQ multiplex PCR; TCRdb's copy has only in-frame clones and leaves some out. This table holds about 45,000 clones, 88% found once. This sample comprised CD4+ or CD8+ T cells sorted from blood, obtained in a trial of the OX40 agonist ivuxolimab. All receptors come from an adult with an advanced solid tumor such as melanoma, head and neck, liver or kidney cancer.

The V call is TRBV10-3, the J call TRBJ2-3; D unresolved. The CDR3 is made up of 12 amino acids. Germline loops: CDR1 ENHRY, CDR2 SYGVKD. Trimming cost V 2 bases and J 3 bases, with 3 bases left between them. The DNA for the CDR3 is TGTGCCATCAGTGAGGTGACAGATACGCAGTATTTT. It is translated as CAISEVTDTQYF.

The chain joins TRBV10-3 to TRBJ2-1; D tentatively fits TRBD1 or TRBD2 (6 bases each). Trimming left V 2 bases short and J 12 bases short, with 11 bases between. The length of the CDR3 is 12 residues. From germline, CDR1 is ENHRY and CDR2 SYGVKD. Here the CDR3 reads CAISEGGHLQFF. CDR3 in DNA: TGTGCCATCAGTGAGGGGGGGCATTTGCAGTTCTTC.

This clone was counted between two and nine times. J is TRBJ2-5 and V is TRBV19, with D hard to call. The germline V gene has CDR1 LNHDA and CDR2 SQIVND (reference sequence). This CDR3 is 18 amino acids long. The ends were cut back, 2 bases at V and 5 bases at J, with 24 bases in the middle. Here the CDR3 reads CASSISGWTDPLGETQYF. DNA for the CDR3: TGTGCCAGTAGTATATCGGGTTGGACGGACCCGCTCGGGGAGACCCAGTACTTC.

The rearrangement links TRBV5-1 to TRBJ2-1; 7 nucleotides align to TRBD2. The germline V gene encodes CDR1 SGHRS and CDR2 YFSETQ. V lost 0 bases and J lost 0; bases outside the gene matches: 9. There are 18 residues in the CDR3. This CDR3 is CASSLGLAFPSSYNEQFF. The CDR3 DNA reads TGCGCCAGCAGCTTGGGACTAGCCTTCCCCAGCTCCTACAATGAGCAGTTCTTC.

The chain combines TRBV7-2 with TRBJ2-1; 14 bases match TRBD2. The CDR3 sequence is 14 residues long. With V trimmed by 5 bases and J by 12 bases, 6 bases remained unmatched. Per the germline V gene, CDR1 is SGHTA and CDR2 is FQGNSA. Here the CDR3 reads CASSRGLAGEVQFF. DNA for the CDR3: TGTGCCAGCAGCCGGGGACTAGCGGGAGAAGTGCAGTTCTTC.

V and J are TRBV2 and TRBJ1-4, with TRBD1 as a possible D gene (5 bases). This CDR3 spans 15 amino acids. Germline CDR1 SNHLY, CDR2 FYNNEI. Trimming removed 7 bases at V and 0 bases at J, with 12 bases between. In DNA form, the CDR3 reads TGTGCCAGCAATGCCAGGGTTGCAACTAATGAAAAACTGTTTTTT. It is translated as CASNARVATNEKLFF.

J is TRBJ2-3 and V is TRBV12-5, with D possibly being TRBD1 (5 bases). The V gene lost 1 base and the J gene lost 4 bases, with 9 bases spanning the gap. CDR1 and CDR2 (germline): LGHNT, FRNRAP. CDR3 length equals 14 residues. The CDR3 here is CASGLDPGSDTQYF. In nucleotides, the CDR3 is TGTGCTAGTGGTTTGGACCCAGGGTCAGATACGCAGTATTTT.